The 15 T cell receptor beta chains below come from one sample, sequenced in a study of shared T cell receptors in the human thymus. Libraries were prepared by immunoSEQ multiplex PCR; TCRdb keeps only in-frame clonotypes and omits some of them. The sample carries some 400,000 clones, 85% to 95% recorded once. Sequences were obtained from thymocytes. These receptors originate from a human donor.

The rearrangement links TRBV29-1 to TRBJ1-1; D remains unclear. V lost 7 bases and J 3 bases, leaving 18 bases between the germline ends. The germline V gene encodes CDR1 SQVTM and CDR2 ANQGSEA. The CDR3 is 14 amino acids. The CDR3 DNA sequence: TGCAGCGCCGCAGGACGGGCACGGGACACTGAAGCTTTCTTT. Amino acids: CSAAGRARDTEAFF.

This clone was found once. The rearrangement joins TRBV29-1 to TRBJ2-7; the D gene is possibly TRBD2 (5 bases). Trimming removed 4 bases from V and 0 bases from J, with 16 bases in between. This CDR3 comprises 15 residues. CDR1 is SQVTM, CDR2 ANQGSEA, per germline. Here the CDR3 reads CSVGEYSLSSYEQYF. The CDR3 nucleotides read TGCAGCGTTGGGGAGTACTCGTTAAGCTCCTACGAGCAGTACTTC.

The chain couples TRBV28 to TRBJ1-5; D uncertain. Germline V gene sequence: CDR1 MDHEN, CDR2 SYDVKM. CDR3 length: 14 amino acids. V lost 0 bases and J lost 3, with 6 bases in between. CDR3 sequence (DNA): TGTGCCAGCAGTTTATGGGTTGCCAATCAGCCCCAGCATTTT. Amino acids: CASSLWVANQPQHF.

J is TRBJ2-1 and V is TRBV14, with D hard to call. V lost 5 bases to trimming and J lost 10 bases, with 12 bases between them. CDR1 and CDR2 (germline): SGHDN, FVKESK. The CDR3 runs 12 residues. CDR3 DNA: TGTGCCAGCAGCATAAGACCCAGCGAGCAGTTCTTC. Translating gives CASSIRPSEQFF.

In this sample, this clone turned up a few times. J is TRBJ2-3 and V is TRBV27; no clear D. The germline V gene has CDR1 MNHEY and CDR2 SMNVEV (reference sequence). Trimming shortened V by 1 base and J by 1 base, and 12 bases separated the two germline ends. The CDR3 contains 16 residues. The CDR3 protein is CASSLLKGGGTDTQYF. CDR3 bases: TGTGCCAGCAGTTTATTGAAGGGTGGGGGCACAGATACGCAGTATTTT.

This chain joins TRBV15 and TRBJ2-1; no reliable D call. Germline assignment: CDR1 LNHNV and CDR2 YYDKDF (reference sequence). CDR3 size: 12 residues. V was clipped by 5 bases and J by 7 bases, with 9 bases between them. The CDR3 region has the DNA TGTGCCACCAGCGGGCGAATAAATGAGCAGTTCTTC. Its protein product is CATSGRINEQFF. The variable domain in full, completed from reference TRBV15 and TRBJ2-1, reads DAMVIQNPRYQVTQFGKPVTLSCSQTLNHNVMYWYQQKSSQAPKLLFHYYDKDFNNEADTPDNFQSRRPNTSFCFLDIRSPGLGDTAMYLCATSGRINEQFFGPGTRLTVL.

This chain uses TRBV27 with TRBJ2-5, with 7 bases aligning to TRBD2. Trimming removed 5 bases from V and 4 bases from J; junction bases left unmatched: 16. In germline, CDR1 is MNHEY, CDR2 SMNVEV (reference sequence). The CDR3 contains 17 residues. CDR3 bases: TGTGCCAGCAGTCCCAAATCAGCGGGAACAGGAGGAGAGACCCAGTACTTC. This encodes CASSPKSAGTGGETQYF.

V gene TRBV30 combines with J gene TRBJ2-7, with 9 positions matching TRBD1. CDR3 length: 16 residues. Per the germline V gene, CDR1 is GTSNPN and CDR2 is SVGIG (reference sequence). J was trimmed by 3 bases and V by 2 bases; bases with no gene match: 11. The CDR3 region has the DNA TGTGCCTGGAGTTTCCGCCCGGGACAGGGACACTACGAGCAGTACTTC. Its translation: CAWSFRPGQGHYEQYF.

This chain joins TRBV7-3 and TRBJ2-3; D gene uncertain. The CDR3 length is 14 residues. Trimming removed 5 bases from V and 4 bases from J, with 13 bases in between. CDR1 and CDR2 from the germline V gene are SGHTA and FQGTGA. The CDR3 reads CASSALLGSDTQYF. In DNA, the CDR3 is TGTGCCAGCAGCGCCCTCCTGGGGTCAGATACGCAGTATTTT. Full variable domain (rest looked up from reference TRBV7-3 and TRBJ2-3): GAGVSQTPSNKVTEKGKYVELRCDPISGHTALYWYRQSLGQGPEFLIYFQGTGAADDSGLPNDRFFAVRPEGSVSTLKIQRTERGDSAVYLCASSALLGSDTQYFGPGTRLTVL.

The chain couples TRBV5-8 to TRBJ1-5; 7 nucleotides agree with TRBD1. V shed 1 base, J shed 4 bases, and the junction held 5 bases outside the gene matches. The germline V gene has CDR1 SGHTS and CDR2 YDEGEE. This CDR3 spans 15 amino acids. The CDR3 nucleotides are TGTGCCAGCAGCTTGTGGGGGGGACAGAATCAGCCCCAGCATTTT. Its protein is CASSLWGGQNQPQHF.

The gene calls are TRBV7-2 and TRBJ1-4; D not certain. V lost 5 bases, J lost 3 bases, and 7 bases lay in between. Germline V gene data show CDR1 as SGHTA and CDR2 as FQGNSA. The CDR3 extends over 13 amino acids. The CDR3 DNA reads TGTGCCAGCAGCCCCGGGGCTAATGAAAAACTGTTTTTT. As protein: CASSPGANEKLFF.

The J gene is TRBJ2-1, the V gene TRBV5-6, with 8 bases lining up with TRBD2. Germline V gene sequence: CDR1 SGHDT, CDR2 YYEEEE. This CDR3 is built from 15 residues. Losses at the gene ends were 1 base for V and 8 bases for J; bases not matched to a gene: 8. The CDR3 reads CASSLPAGVLHEQFF. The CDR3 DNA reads TGTGCCAGCAGCTTGCCAGCGGGAGTCCTCCATGAGCAGTTCTTC.

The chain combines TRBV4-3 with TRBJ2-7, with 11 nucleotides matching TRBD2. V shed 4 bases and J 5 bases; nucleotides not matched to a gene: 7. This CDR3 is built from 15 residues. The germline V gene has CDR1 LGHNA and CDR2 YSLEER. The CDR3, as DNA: TGCGCCAGCAGCCCGATCCTAGCGGGAGGTGACGAGCAGTACTTC. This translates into CASSPILAGGDEQYF.

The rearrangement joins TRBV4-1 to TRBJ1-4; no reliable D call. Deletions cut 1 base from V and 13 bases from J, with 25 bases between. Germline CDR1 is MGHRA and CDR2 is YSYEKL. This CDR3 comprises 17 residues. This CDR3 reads CASSQVTHAQLHSGLFF. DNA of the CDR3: TGCGCCAGCAGCCAAGTCACTCACGCCCAGTTACACTCGGGACTGTTTTTT.

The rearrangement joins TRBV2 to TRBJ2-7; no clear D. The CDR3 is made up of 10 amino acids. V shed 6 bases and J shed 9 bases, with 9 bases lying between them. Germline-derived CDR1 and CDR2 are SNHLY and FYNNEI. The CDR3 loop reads CASRDASQYF. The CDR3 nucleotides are TGTGCCAGCAGGGACGCGTCGCAGTACTTC.